This TCR beta chain came from a study of post-analysis software for immune sequencing data. On the study more broadly: Disease courses included relapsing-remitting, secondary progressive and progressive-relapsing multiple sclerosis. Overall study results and limits: Controls significantly exceeded multiple sclerosis patients in normalized Chao1 diversity. Relative to controls, patients had five TRBV segments at higher frequency, with TRBV5-6, TRBV5-1 and TRBV20-1 among these.

Carried by the TCR beta cDNA libraries were unique molecular identifiers. TCRdb re-called the PCR reads through MiXCR, storing one row per CDR3 protein. Found here are approximately 400,000 distinct CDR3 sequences, around 33% of them singletons; the top ten hold 10% to 15%. Germline V gives CDR1 SGHDT, CDR2 YYEEEE. The CDR3 contains 13 residues. A note on this clonotype: What it binds is unknown. Sequence at one end of the junction differs from germline and may be a read error.

The chain couples TRBV5-6 to TRBJ2-7; D not certain. This sequence was found in a girl aged 5-17 years with multiple sclerosis. Sample: blood. The CDR3 spells CASSLALPYERYF. CDR3 nucleotides: TGTGCCAGCAGCTTGGCACTTCCCTACGAGCGGTACTTC.